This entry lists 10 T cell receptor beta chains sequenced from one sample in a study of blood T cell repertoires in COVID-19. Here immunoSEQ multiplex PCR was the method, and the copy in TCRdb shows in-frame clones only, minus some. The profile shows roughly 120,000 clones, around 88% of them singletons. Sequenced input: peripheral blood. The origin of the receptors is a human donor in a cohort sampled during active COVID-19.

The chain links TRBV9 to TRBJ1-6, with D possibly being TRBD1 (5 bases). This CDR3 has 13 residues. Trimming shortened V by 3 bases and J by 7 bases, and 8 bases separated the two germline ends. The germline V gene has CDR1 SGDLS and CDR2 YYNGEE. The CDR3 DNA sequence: TGTGCCAGCAGCGGACAGAGAAATTCACCCCTCCACTTT. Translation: CASSGQRNSPLHF.

DNA for the CDR3: TGTGCCAGCTCGCTAACGACAGGGGTCGCTGAAGCTTTCTTT. Its translation is CASSLTTGVAEAFF. V gene TRBV18 combines with J gene TRBJ1-1, with 8 bases matching TRBD1. The junction had 9 bases not matched to a gene; V was cut back by 6 bases and J by 6 bases. Germline CDR1 and CDR2: KGHSH and LQKENI. The CDR3 totals 14 residues.

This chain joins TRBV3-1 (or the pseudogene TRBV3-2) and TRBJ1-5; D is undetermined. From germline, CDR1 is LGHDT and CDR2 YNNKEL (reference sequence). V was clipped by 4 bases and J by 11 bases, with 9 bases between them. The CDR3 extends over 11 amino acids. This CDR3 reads CASSLDTAQHF. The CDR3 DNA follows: TGTGCCAGCAGCCTCGACACAGCCCAGCATTTT.

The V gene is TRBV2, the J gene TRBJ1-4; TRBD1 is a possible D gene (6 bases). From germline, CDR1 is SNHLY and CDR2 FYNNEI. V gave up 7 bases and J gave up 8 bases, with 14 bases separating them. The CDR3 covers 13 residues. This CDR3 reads CASKQGGTEKLFF. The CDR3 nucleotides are TGTGCCAGCAAGCAGGGAGGGACAGAAAAACTGTTTTTT.

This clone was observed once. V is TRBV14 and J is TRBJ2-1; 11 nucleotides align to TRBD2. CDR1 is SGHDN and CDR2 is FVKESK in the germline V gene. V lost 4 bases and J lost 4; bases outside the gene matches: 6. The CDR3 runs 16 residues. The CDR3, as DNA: TGTGCCAGCAGCCCGACCGGGACTAGCGGTTACAATGAGCAGTTCTTC. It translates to CASSPTGTSGYNEQFF.

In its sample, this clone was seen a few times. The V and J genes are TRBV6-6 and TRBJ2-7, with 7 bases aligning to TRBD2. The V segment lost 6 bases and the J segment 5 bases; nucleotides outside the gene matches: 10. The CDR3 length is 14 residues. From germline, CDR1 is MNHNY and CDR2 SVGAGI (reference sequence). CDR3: CASRGARENNEQYF. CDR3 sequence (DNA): TGTGCCAGCAGAGGGGCGCGGGAGAACAACGAGCAGTACTTC.

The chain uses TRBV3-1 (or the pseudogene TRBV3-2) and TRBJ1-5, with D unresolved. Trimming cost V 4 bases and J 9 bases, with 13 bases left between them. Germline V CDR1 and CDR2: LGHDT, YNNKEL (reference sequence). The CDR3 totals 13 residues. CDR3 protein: CASSREDKGPQHF. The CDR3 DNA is TGTGCCAGCAGCCGGGAGGATAAGGGGCCCCAGCATTTT.

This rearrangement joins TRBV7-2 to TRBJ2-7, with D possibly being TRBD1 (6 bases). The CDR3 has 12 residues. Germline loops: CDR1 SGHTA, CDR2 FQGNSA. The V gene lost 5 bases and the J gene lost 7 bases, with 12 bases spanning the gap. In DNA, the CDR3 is TGTGCCAGCAGCGAAACAGGGTGGGAGCAGTACTTC. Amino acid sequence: CASSETGWEQYF.

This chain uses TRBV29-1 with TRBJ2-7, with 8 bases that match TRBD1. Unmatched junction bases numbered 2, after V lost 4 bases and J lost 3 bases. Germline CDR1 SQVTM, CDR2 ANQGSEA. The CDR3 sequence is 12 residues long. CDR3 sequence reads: CSVVTGGYEQYF. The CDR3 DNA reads TGCAGCGTTGTTACAGGGGGCTACGAGCAGTACTTC.

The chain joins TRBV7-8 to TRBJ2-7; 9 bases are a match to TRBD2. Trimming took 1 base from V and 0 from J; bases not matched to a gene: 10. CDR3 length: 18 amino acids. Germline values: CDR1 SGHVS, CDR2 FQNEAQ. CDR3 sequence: CASSLVVLAGPSSYEQYF. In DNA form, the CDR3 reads TGTGCCAGCAGCTTAGTTGTACTAGCGGGCCCTAGCTCCTACGAGCAGTACTTC.